These 28 T cell receptor beta chains were sequenced from one sample in a study of T cell responses to AZD1222 COVID-19 vaccine. Sequenced by immunoSEQ multiplex PCR; TCRdb stores in-frame clones only, minus some. Altogether 150,000 or so clones are present, about 91% being singletons, with the ten largest covering over 1.1%. The sequencing used peripheral blood, collected on day 0 of AZD1222 vaccination. The receptors were gathered from an adult in good health.

About this clone: This may be a read error, as it is one base from a much larger clone. The chain recombines TRBV6-2 or TRBV6-3 with TRBJ2-7; no reliable D call. The CDR3 has 11 residues. Looked up from germline, CDR1 is MNHEY and CDR2 is SVGEGT. The V and J ends lost 5 bases and 0 bases respectively, with 2 bases between them. The CDR3 here is CASSTSYEQYF. Written as DNA, the CDR3 is TGTGCCAGCAGTACCTCCTACGAGCAGTACTTC.

The rearrangement links TRBV10-3 to TRBJ2-5, with D possibly TRBD2 on 6 matching bases. Germline loops: CDR1 ENHRY, CDR2 SYGVKD. The CDR3 covers 18 residues. Trimming removed 2 bases at V and 5 bases at J, with 24 bases between. For the CDR3, the DNA is TGTGCCATCAGTGAGGGACTATTAGTGCCCGACGCTTCGGAGACCCAGTACTTC. The encoded protein is CAISEGLLVPDASETQYF.

The chain links TRBV7-9 to TRBJ1-5; no clear D. V gave up 3 bases and J gave up 4 bases, with 10 bases separating them. The germline V gene encodes CDR1 SEHNR and CDR2 FQNEAQ (reference sequence). CDR3 size: 14 residues. CDR3 protein: CASSLDEGNQPQHF. In DNA form, the CDR3 reads TGTGCCAGCAGCTTGGATGAGGGAAATCAGCCCCAGCATTTT.

This chain uses TRBV28 with TRBJ1-4; 7 bases agree with TRBD1. The germline gives CDR1 MDHEN, CDR2 SYDVKM. After removal of 4 bases from V and 8 bases from J, the junction contained 4 bases not matched to a gene. This CDR3 spans 13 amino acids. The CDR3 DNA follows: TGTGCCAGCAGTTGGGGGACAGAGGAAAAACTGTTTTTT. Protein sequence: CASSWGTEEKLFF.

The chain couples TRBV30 to TRBJ1-4; possibly TRBD1 for D (5 bases). The germline V gene has CDR1 GTSNPN and CDR2 SVGIG (reference sequence). The CDR3 has 13 amino acids. The germline V and J ends were trimmed by 0 bases and 7 bases, with 9 bases remaining between them. The CDR3 sequence is CAWSVYDSEKLFF. CDR3 in DNA: TGTGCCTGGAGTGTTTATGACAGTGAAAAACTGTTTTTT.

This CDR3 reads CASRPRGPASHEQFF. CDR3 nucleotide sequence: TGTGCCAGTCGCCCGAGGGGGCCCGCCAGCCATGAGCAGTTCTTC. J is TRBJ2-1 and V is TRBV27; 7 bases are shared with TRBD1. J lost 8 bases, V lost 9 bases, and 16 bases had no gene match. CDR1 and CDR2 from the germline V gene are MNHEY and SMNVEV (reference sequence). The CDR3 is made up of 15 amino acids.

This clone has only one observation. This chain connects TRBV13 to TRBJ2-7; 8 positions agree with TRBD1. Germline lookup yields CDR1 PRHDT and CDR2 FYEKMQ (reference sequence). The junction had 8 bases not matched to a gene; V was cut back by 1 base and J by 9 bases. This CDR3 has 14 residues. The CDR3 region has the DNA TGTGCCAGCAGCTTAGCCGGACAGGGAAGGCGGCAGTACTTC. Translation: CASSLAGQGRRQYF.

The rearrangement links TRBV9 to TRBJ2-3; D may correspond to TRBD1 or TRBD2 (6 bases each). The CDR3 contains 15 residues. The germline V gene encodes CDR1 SGDLS and CDR2 YYNGEE. V was trimmed by 0 bases and J by 2 bases, leaving 10 bases between them. As DNA, the CDR3 is TGTGCCAGCAGCGTAGGGGGGGCCGACACAGATACGCAGTATTTT. Its protein product is CASSVGGADTDTQYF.

This clone was found a few times. The rearrangement uses TRBV6-1 and TRBJ1-4; the match to TRBD1 covers 12 bases. Per germline, CDR1 MNHNS and CDR2 SASEGT. This CDR3 spans 15 amino acids. Trimming cost V 1 base and J 7 bases; bases outside gene matches: 1. CDR3 amino acids: CASSEGGQGAEKLFF. CDR3 coding DNA: TGTGCCAGCAGTGAAGGGGGACAGGGGGCTGAAAAACTGTTTTTT.

Only one count was recorded for this clone. The chain links TRBV6-2 or TRBV6-3 to TRBJ2-5, with 7 bases fitting TRBD1. The length of the CDR3 is 13 residues. CDR1 is MNHEY, CDR2 SVGEGT, per germline. V lost 4 bases to trimming and J lost 3 bases; unmatched junction nucleotides: 2. CDR3 in amino acids: CASSSTGEETQYF. CDR3 bases: TGTGCCAGCAGTTCCACAGGGGAAGAGACCCAGTACTTC.

The chain uses TRBV7-9 and TRBJ1-3; D gene unclear. Germline V gene sequence: CDR1 SEHNR, CDR2 FQNEAQ (reference sequence). This CDR3 is 14 amino acids long. V was cut by 0 bases and J by 3 bases, with 6 bases left in between. This CDR3 reads CASSLAGSGNTIYF. DNA of the CDR3: TGTGCCAGCAGCTTAGCGGGGAGTGGAAACACCATATATTTT.

The chain employs TRBV19 and TRBJ1-6; 8 bases agree with TRBD1. V trimming: 5 bases; J trimming: 5 bases; junction bases outside the gene matches: 5. Germline V gives CDR1 LNHDA, CDR2 SQIVND (reference sequence). The CDR3 has 15 amino acids. The CDR3 sequence is CASSPRTGNNSPLHF. CDR3 sequence (DNA): TGTGCCAGTAGTCCTAGGACAGGGAATAATTCACCCCTCCACTTT.

The V and J genes are TRBV5-1 and TRBJ1-1; possibly TRBD1 for D (5 bases). Germline V gene sequence: CDR1 SGHRS, CDR2 YFSETQ. V lost 3 bases, J lost 2 bases, and 11 bases lay in between. The CDR3 contains 14 residues. CDR3 sequence reads: CASSWGPSNTEAFF. The CDR3 bases are TGCGCCAGCAGCTGGGGACCCAGCAACACTGAAGCTTTCTTT.

This clone was counted a single time. The chain combines TRBV7-9 with TRBJ1-1; D gene uncertain. Germline CDR1 and CDR2: SEHNR and FQNEAQ (reference sequence). This CDR3 has 12 residues. V shed 2 bases and J shed 6 bases, with 7 bases lying between them. The CDR3 nucleotides read TGTGCCAGCAGCTTATTGCTTCCTGAAGCTTTCTTT. The encoded protein is CASSLLLPEAFF.

The V and J genes are TRBV28 and TRBJ2-7, with no clear D. Per the germline V gene, CDR1 is MDHEN and CDR2 is SYDVKM. The CDR3 spans 14 residues. Trimming shortened V by 3 bases and J by 2 bases, and 11 bases separated the two germline ends. The DNA for the CDR3 is TGTGCCAGCAGTTTTGGCAGGTCCGCCTACGAGCAGTACTTC. As protein: CASSFGRSAYEQYF.

Comments on this clone: The same CDR3 is also encoded by other DNA sequences in this sample. The chain carries TRBV5-5 and TRBJ2-2, with D possibly being TRBD1 (5 bases). The CDR3 contains 15 residues. Germline loops: CDR1 SGHKS, CDR2 YYEKEE (reference sequence). The V end lost 0 bases, the J end lost 2 bases, and 8 bases lay between the germline ends. The CDR3 reads CASSLVQANTGELFF. The CDR3 DNA follows: TGTGCCAGCAGCTTGGTACAGGCCAACACCGGGGAGCTGTTTTTT.

The V call is TRBV18, the J call TRBJ1-5; possible D gene TRBD1, 5 bases. Germline-derived CDR1 and CDR2 are KGHSH and LQKENI. The germline V and J ends were trimmed by 3 bases and 11 bases, with 23 bases remaining between them. CDR3 size: 16 residues. CDR3 DNA: TGTGCCAGCTCACCCCCCACCGGGACTAAAATGTTGTCCCAGCATTTT. As protein: CASSPPTGTKMLSQHF. Together with reference TRBV18 and TRBJ1-5, the CDR3 gives the full variable domain: NAGVMQNPRHLVRRRGQEARLRCSPMKGHSHVYWYRQLPEEGLKFMVYLQKENIIDESGMPKERFSAEFPKEGPSILRIQQVVRGDSAAYFCASSPPTGTKMLSQHFGDGTRLSIL.

This clone was picked up a small number of times. V and J are TRBV28 and TRBJ1-6, with TRBD1 as a possible D gene (6 bases). The CDR3 runs to 14 residues. V was shortened by 6 bases and J by 4 bases, with 10 bases between the two germline ends. The germline CDR1 and CDR2 sequences are MDHEN and SYDVKM. This chain's CDR3 is CASSGTLYNSPLHF. The CDR3 coding sequence is TGTGCCAGCAGCGGGACACTTTATAATTCACCCCTCCACTTT.

The V gene is TRBV9, the J gene TRBJ1-3; TRBD1 might be the D (5 bases). Trimming removed 3 bases from V and 4 bases from J, with 17 bases in between. Germline V gives CDR1 SGDLS, CDR2 YYNGEE. The CDR3 extends over 16 amino acids. The CDR3 is CASSARGRDGGNTIYF. The CDR3 nucleotides are TGTGCCAGCAGCGCTAGGGGCAGGGACGGGGGAAACACCATATATTTT.

The V gene is TRBV20-1, the J gene TRBJ1-1; D is undetermined. The CDR3 covers 11 residues. Germline lookup yields CDR1 DFQATT and CDR2 SNEGSKA (reference sequence). V was clipped by 6 bases and J by 5 bases, with 10 bases between them. This chain's CDR3 is CSARSETEAFF. CDR3 coding DNA: TGCAGTGCCCGGAGTGAGACTGAAGCTTTCTTT.

J is TRBJ2-3 and V is TRBV7-2, with 14 bases fitting TRBD2. The germline gives CDR1 SGHTA, CDR2 FQGNSA. This CDR3 has 17 amino acids. With 5 bases clipped from V and 3 bases from J, the junction kept 7 bases outside the gene matches. The CDR3 region has the DNA TGTGCCAGCAGCCGGGGACTAGCGGGAGTAGCGACAGATACGCAGTATTTT. Its protein is CASSRGLAGVATDTQYF. The full variable domain, in which reference TRBV7-2 and TRBJ2-3 provide the parts outside the CDR3, is GAGVSQSPSNKVTEKGKDVELRCDPISGHTALYWYRQSLGQGLEFLIYFQGNSAPDKSGLPSDRFSAERTGGSVSTLTIQRTQQEDSAVYLCASSRGLAGVATDTQYFGPGTRLTVL.

The J gene is TRBJ2-6, the V gene TRBV24-1; the match to TRBD1 covers 9 bases. This CDR3 is 18 amino acids long. Per the germline V gene, CDR1 is KGHDR and CDR2 is SFDVKD. With 2 bases clipped from V and 0 bases from J, the junction kept 4 bases outside the gene matches. CDR3 loop: CATSDSGTGPSGANVLTF. The CDR3 DNA reads TGTGCCACCAGTGATTCTGGGACAGGGCCCTCTGGGGCCAACGTCCTGACTTTC.

The V gene is TRBV19, the J gene TRBJ2-6; D uncertain. The CDR3 runs 16 residues. Trimming pared 7 bases from V and 5 bases from J, leaving 18 bases between. CDR1 LNHDA and CDR2 SQIVND come from the germline V gene (reference sequence). The chain's CDR3 is CASTLNPSGWANVLTF. The DNA for the CDR3 is TGTGCCAGTACCCTAAACCCATCGGGCTGGGCCAACGTCCTGACTTTC. The whole variable domain, filled in from reference TRBV19 and TRBJ2-6, reads DGGITQSPKYLFRKEGQNVTLSCEQNLNHDAMYWYRQDPGQGLRLIYYSQIVNDFQKGDIAEGYSVSREKKESFPLTVTSAQKNPTAFYLCASTLNPSGWANVLTFGAGSRLTVL.

This chain links TRBV5-1 with TRBJ2-7, with 9 nucleotides matching TRBD2. Per the germline V gene, CDR1 is SGHRS and CDR2 is YFSETQ. The CDR3 length is 18 residues. With 4 bases clipped from V and 2 bases from J, the junction kept 16 bases outside the gene matches. The CDR3 DNA reads as TGCGCCAGCAGCCGGTCTAGCGGGGAAACCGTTTACGCCTACGAGCAGTACTTC. It is translated as CASSRSSGETVYAYEQYF.

The rearrangement links TRBV6-1 to TRBJ1-6; D gene uncertain. Trimming left V 1 base short and J 0 bases short, with 7 bases between. Germline V gives CDR1 MNHNS, CDR2 SASEGT. The CDR3 covers 16 residues. The CDR3 loop reads CASSEDSSSYNSPLHF. DNA for the CDR3: TGTGCCAGCAGTGAAGACTCCAGCTCCTATAATTCACCCCTCCACTTT.

The gene calls are TRBV2 and TRBJ2-2; D ambiguous. V was clipped by 3 bases and J by 0 bases, with 8 bases between them. CDR1 and CDR2 (germline): SNHLY, FYNNEI. The CDR3 length is 15 residues. The CDR3 DNA follows: TGTGCCAGCAGTGAGGTTCGACCGAACACCGGGGAGCTGTTTTTT. Residues: CASSEVRPNTGELFF.

V is TRBV28 and J is TRBJ2-5; 10 nucleotides align to TRBD1. The CDR3 has 13 residues. The trim removed 8 bases at V and 5 bases at J, leaving 5 bases unmatched. Looked up from germline, CDR1 is MDHEN and CDR2 is SYDVKM. The CDR3 reads CASRDRGMETQYF. Here the CDR3 DNA reads TGTGCCAGCCGGGACAGGGGTATGGAGACCCAGTACTTC. Variable domain in full (rest from reference TRBV28 and TRBJ2-5): DVKVTQSSRYLVKRTGEKVFLECVQDMDHENMFWYRQDPGLGLRLIYFSYDVKMKEKGDIPEGYSVSREKKERFSLILESASTNQTSMYLCASRDRGMETQYFGPGTRLLVL.

The chain has TRBV3-1 (or the pseudogene TRBV3-2) and TRBJ2-7, with TRBD2 as a possible D gene (5 bases). In germline, CDR1 is LGHDT, CDR2 YNNKEL (reference sequence). Between the trimmed V and J ends, which lost 1 base and 9 bases, there was a span of 13 bases. The CDR3 extends over 13 amino acids. The CDR3 DNA follows: TGTGCCAGCAGCCAAGGGACTGCCTCAGGGCAGTACTTC. This encodes CASSQGTASGQYF.